This is a list of T cell receptor beta chains from one sample in a study of patients and donors after allogeneic stem cell transplantation. TCRdb independently ran MiXCR on the RT-PCR reads; one entry per CDR3 protein. Of around 170,000 distinct CDR3 sequences in the sample, 24% were seen once. The source material was blood, either unsorted or a sorted T cell fraction (not recorded which). Receptors were obtained from a human donor who was either an allogeneic HSCT recipient or a stem cell or donor lymphocyte infusion donor (not recorded which). It is not recorded whose cells these are; they may come from a transplant donor. The CDR3 runs from the conserved cysteine through the conserved F or W. D genes are given only for firm matches. The size of a clone is reported for some rows only, either as once, few or many, or as a class for expanded clones.

cdr3_aa: CSARDTGGLLKQPQHF
cdr3_nt: TGCAGTGCTAGAGATACAGGGGGTTTGTTAAAGCAGCCCCAGCATTTT
v_call: TRBV20-1
j_call: TRBJ1-5
d_call: TRBD1
clone_size: .

cdr3_aa: CASSLTVLETQYF
cdr3_nt: TGCGCCAGCAGCTTAACTGTGTTGGAGACCCAGTACTTC
v_call: TRBV5-1
j_call: TRBJ2-5
d_call: .
clone_size: .

cdr3_aa: CASSGRSYEQYF
cdr3_nt: TGTGCCAGCAGTGGCAGATCCTACGAGCAGTACTTC
v_call: TRBV7-8
j_call: TRBJ2-7
d_call: .
clone_size: few

cdr3_aa: CSARMGSGRGDEQFF
cdr3_nt: TGCAGTGCTAGGATGGGTAGCGGGAGGGGGGATGAGCAGTTCTTC
v_call: TRBV20-1
j_call: TRBJ2-1
d_call: TRBD2
clone_size: .

cdr3_aa: CASSPTQGKNTEAFF
cdr3_nt: TGCGCCAGCAGCCCGACACAGGGGAAGAACACTGAAGCTTTCTTT
v_call: TRBV5-1
j_call: TRBJ1-1
d_call: TRBD1
clone_size: few

cdr3_aa: CASSYSGGEETQYF
cdr3_nt: TGCGCCAGCAGCTATAGCGGGGGGGAAGAGACCCAGTACTTC
v_call: TRBV5-1
j_call: TRBJ2-5
d_call: TRBD2
clone_size: .

cdr3_aa: CASSQWARNTGELFF
cdr3_nt: TGTGCCAGCAGCCAATGGGCTAGAAACACCGGGGAGCTGTTTTTT
v_call: TRBV3-1
j_call: TRBJ2-2
d_call: .
clone_size: few

cdr3_aa: CASSVGGDYEQYF
cdr3_nt: TGTGCCAGCAGCGTAGGCGGCGACTACGAGCAGTACTTC
v_call: TRBV9
j_call: TRBJ2-7
d_call: .
clone_size: few

cdr3_aa: CASSVPGQATIEAFF
cdr3_nt: TGCGCCAGCAGCGTACCGGGACAGGCGACAATTGAAGCTTTCTTT
v_call: TRBV4-1
j_call: TRBJ1-1
d_call: TRBD1
clone_size: .

cdr3_aa: CASSHRDSQETQYF
cdr3_nt: TGCGCCAGCAGCCACCGGGACTCGCAAGAGACCCAGTACTTC
v_call: TRBV5-1
j_call: TRBJ2-5
d_call: .
clone_size: .

cdr3_aa: CSARKSKGVKITEAFF
cdr3_nt: TGCAGTGCTAGAAAGTCAAAGGGGGTGAAGATAACTGAAGCTTTCTTT
v_call: TRBV20-1
j_call: TRBJ1-1
d_call: .
clone_size: few

cdr3_aa: CASSDLREKQETQYF
cdr3_nt: TGTGCCAGCAGTGATCTACGGGAAAAACAAGAGACCCAGTACTTC
v_call: TRBV2
j_call: TRBJ2-5
d_call: .
clone_size: few

cdr3_aa: CSAPLVLAGPGEQYF
cdr3_nt: TGCAGTGCTCCTTTAGTACTAGCGGGCCCGGGGGAGCAGTACTTC
v_call: TRBV20-1
j_call: TRBJ2-7
d_call: TRBD2
clone_size: .

cdr3_aa: CASSEAGDEQYF
cdr3_nt: TGTGCCAGCAGTGAAGCAGGGGACGAGCAGTACTTC
v_call: TRBV25-1
j_call: TRBJ2-7
d_call: .
clone_size: .

cdr3_aa: CASSLGDLETQYF
cdr3_nt: TGTGCCAGCAGTTTAGGCGACTTGGAGACCCAGTACTTC
v_call: TRBV12-3/TRBV12-4
j_call: TRBJ2-5
d_call: .
clone_size: .

cdr3_aa: CASSSSLGLSNSPLHF
cdr3_nt: TGTGCCAGCAGTTCCTCCCTCGGGCTGTCGAATTCACCCCTCCACTTT
v_call: TRBV12-3/TRBV12-4
j_call: TRBJ1-6
d_call: .
clone_size: .

cdr3_aa: CASSEWRESSYEQYF
cdr3_nt: TGTGCCAGCAGTGAATGGAGAGAGAGCTCCTACGAGCAGTACTTC
v_call: TRBV25-1
j_call: TRBJ2-7
d_call: .
clone_size: few

cdr3_aa: CASSLMGSGTVIGNEQFF
cdr3_nt: TGTGCCAGCAGTCTAATGGGATCCGGGACAGTTATTGGCAATGAGCAGTTCTTC
v_call: TRBV12-3/TRBV12-4
j_call: TRBJ2-1
d_call: TRBD1
clone_size: once

cdr3_aa: CASSTYRDGRVISSYEQYF
cdr3_nt: TGTGCCAGCAGCACGTACCGGGACGGAAGAGTTATTAGCTCCTACGAGCAGTACTTC
v_call: TRBV7-9
j_call: TRBJ2-7
d_call: .
clone_size: few

cdr3_aa: CASNIGGSTDTQYF
cdr3_nt: TGTGCCAGCAACATCGGGGGGAGCACAGATACGCAGTATTTT
v_call: TRBV7-9
j_call: TRBJ2-3
d_call: TRBD2
clone_size: .

cdr3_aa: CASSGVAASGNTIYF
cdr3_nt: TGTGCCAGTAGTGGCGTAGCGGCGTCTGGAAACACCATATATTTT
v_call: TRBV19
j_call: TRBJ1-3
d_call: .
clone_size: .

cdr3_aa: CASKRGGTYNSPLHF
cdr3_nt: TGTGCCAGCAAACGGGGGGGAACCTATAATTCACCCCTCCACTTT
v_call: TRBV12-3/TRBV12-4
j_call: TRBJ1-6
d_call: .
clone_size: few

cdr3_aa: CASSRLEFTDTQYF
cdr3_nt: TGTGCCAGCAGTAGGTTGGAATTCACAGATACGCAGTATTTT
v_call: TRBV12-3/TRBV12-4
j_call: TRBJ2-3
d_call: .
clone_size: .

cdr3_aa: CSVVPVEGYNEQFF
cdr3_nt: TGCAGCGTTGTTCCGGTAGAGGGGTACAATGAGCAGTTCTTC
v_call: TRBV29-1
j_call: TRBJ2-1
d_call: .
clone_size: .

cdr3_aa: CASSQDGTAVKETQYF
cdr3_nt: TGTGCCAGCAGCCAAGATGGGACAGCAGTCAAAGAGACCCAGTACTTC
v_call: TRBV4-2
j_call: TRBJ2-5
d_call: TRBD1
clone_size: .

cdr3_aa: CASSLTRPWGYNSPLHF
cdr3_nt: TGTGCCAGCAGCTTGACCCGCCCCTGGGGATATAATTCACCCCTCCACTTT
v_call: TRBV5-5
j_call: TRBJ1-6
d_call: .
clone_size: .

cdr3_aa: CANRGDQPQHF
cdr3_nt: TGTGCCAACCGGGGGGATCAGCCCCAGCATTTT
v_call: TRBV24-1
j_call: TRBJ1-5
d_call: .
clone_size: few

cdr3_aa: CGAGDDNSPLHF
cdr3_nt: TGTGGAGCGGGGGACGACAATTCACCCCTCCACTTT
v_call: TRBV6-4
j_call: TRBJ1-6
d_call: .
clone_size: few

cdr3_aa: CSVVTSGRAYRNEQFF
cdr3_nt: TGCAGCGTTGTGACTAGCGGGAGGGCCTATCGGAATGAGCAGTTCTTC
v_call: TRBV29-1
j_call: TRBJ2-1
d_call: TRBD2
clone_size: .

cdr3_aa: CAISEFPTWDGSYEQYF
cdr3_nt: TGTGCCATCAGTGAGTTTCCTACTTGGGACGGGTCCTACGAGCAGTACTTC
v_call: TRBV10-3
j_call: TRBJ2-7
d_call: .
clone_size: .

cdr3_aa: CAGSLVLGLVFHEQFF
cdr3_nt: TGTGCCGGCAGCTTGGTATTGGGACTAGTGTTTCATGAGCAGTTCTTC
v_call: TRBV5-4
j_call: TRBJ2-1
d_call: TRBD2
clone_size: .

cdr3_aa: CASSPRLAETDTQYF
cdr3_nt: TGTGCCAGCAGCCCACGACTAGCGGAAACAGATACGCAGTATTTT
v_call: TRBV7-9
j_call: TRBJ2-3
d_call: TRBD2
clone_size: .

cdr3_aa: CASSYFGTSAFDEQFF
cdr3_nt: TGTGCCAGCAGTTACTTTGGGACTAGCGCTTTCGATGAGCAGTTCTTC
v_call: TRBV6-2/TRBV6-3
j_call: TRBJ2-1
d_call: TRBD2
clone_size: .

cdr3_aa: CASSLRTGPFDYGYTF
cdr3_nt: TGTGCCAGCAGTCTCAGGACAGGACCGTTCGACTATGGCTACACCTTC
v_call: TRBV27
j_call: TRBJ1-2
d_call: TRBD1
clone_size: .

cdr3_aa: CASSETQGASEKLFF
cdr3_nt: TGCGCCAGCAGCGAGACCCAGGGGGCTTCAGAAAAACTGTTTTTT
v_call: TRBV5-1
j_call: TRBJ1-4
d_call: TRBD1
clone_size: .

cdr3_aa: CSADRDSASIGAFF
cdr3_nt: TGCAGTGCTGACCGGGACAGCGCTTCTATCGGAGCTTTCTTT
v_call: TRBV20-1
j_call: TRBJ1-1
d_call: TRBD1
clone_size: many

cdr3_aa: CAWRQGETFF
cdr3_nt: TGTGCCTGGAGACAGGGGGAAACTTTCTTT
v_call: TRBV30
j_call: TRBJ1-1
d_call: TRBD1
clone_size: few

cdr3_aa: CASSSGSRYF
cdr3_nt: TGTGCCAGCAGTTCAGGAAGCAGATATTTT
v_call: TRBV12-3/TRBV12-4
j_call: TRBJ2-3
d_call: .
clone_size: .

cdr3_aa: CSATQGLIGEKLFF
cdr3_nt: TGCAGTGCTACACAGGGGCTTATCGGCGAAAAACTGTTTTTT
v_call: TRBV20-1
j_call: TRBJ1-4
d_call: TRBD1
clone_size: many

cdr3_aa: CASIRTPPTDTQYF
cdr3_nt: TGTGCCAGCATCCGGACCCCCCCCACAGATACGCAGTATTTT
v_call: TRBV7-9
j_call: TRBJ2-3
d_call: .
clone_size: .

cdr3_aa: CAISDLGAGGSTDTQYF
cdr3_nt: TGTGCCATCAGTGATTTGGGGGCGGGAGGCAGCACAGATACGCAGTATTTT
v_call: TRBV10-3
j_call: TRBJ2-3
d_call: TRBD2
clone_size: .

cdr3_aa: CASSKDDRGWENTEAFF
cdr3_nt: TGTGCCAGCAGCAAAGACGACAGGGGTTGGGAGAACACTGAAGCTTTCTTT
v_call: TRBV21-1
j_call: TRBJ1-1
d_call: .
clone_size: few

cdr3_aa: CASSPVDHRGYEQYF
cdr3_nt: TGTGCCAGCAGCCCAGTTGATCATCGGGGCTACGAGCAGTACTTC
v_call: TRBV5-6
j_call: TRBJ2-7
d_call: .
clone_size: .

cdr3_aa: CSANTGTKKGNEQFF
cdr3_nt: TGCAGTGCTAATACCGGGACCAAAAAAGGGAATGAGCAGTTCTTC
v_call: TRBV20-1
j_call: TRBJ2-1
d_call: .
clone_size: .

cdr3_aa: CSVGVPTTGELFF
cdr3_nt: TGCAGCGTTGGGGTGCCTACGACCGGGGAGCTGTTTTTT
v_call: TRBV29-1
j_call: TRBJ2-2
d_call: .
clone_size: few

cdr3_aa: CASGFWEYTGELFF
cdr3_nt: TGTGCTAGTGGTTTCTGGGAGTACACCGGGGAGCTGTTTTTT
v_call: TRBV12-5
j_call: TRBJ2-2
d_call: .
clone_size: .

cdr3_aa: CASSFKKDGPQHF
cdr3_nt: TGTGCCAGCAGTTTTAAAAAGGACGGGCCCCAGCATTTT
v_call: TRBV12-3/TRBV12-4
j_call: TRBJ1-5
d_call: .
clone_size: few

cdr3_aa: CSARGPLHRDYEQYF
cdr3_nt: TGCAGTGCTAGAGGGCCGTTGCACCGAGACTACGAGCAGTACTTC
v_call: TRBV20-1
j_call: TRBJ2-7
d_call: .
clone_size: few

cdr3_aa: CASTLKDRGSTEAFF
cdr3_nt: TGTGCCAGCACCCTGAAGGACAGGGGCAGCACTGAAGCTTTCTTT
v_call: TRBV4-2
j_call: TRBJ1-1
d_call: TRBD1
clone_size: many

cdr3_aa: CASSYSLAGPYEQYF
cdr3_nt: TGTGCCAGCAGTTACTCCCTAGCGGGGCCCTACGAGCAGTACTTC
v_call: TRBV6-5
j_call: TRBJ2-7
d_call: TRBD2
clone_size: few